This T cell receptor beta chain was identified during a study of post-analysis software for immune sequencing data. The overall study: As for disease course, relapsing-remitting, secondary progressive and progressive-relapsing multiple sclerosis were all included.

Concerning this clonotype itself: The antigen is undetermined.

General study points: F measure clustering grouped samples strongly by preparation batch. With TRBV5-6, TRBV5-1 and TRBV20-1 included, about five TRBV segments were more frequent in patients than in controls.

Germline V CDR1 and CDR2: LGHNA, YNFKEQ. There are 15 residues in the CDR3. Researchers reported that TCR beta cDNA libraries carried unique molecular identifiers. TCRdb analysed the PCR reads with MiXCR anew, one entry per CDR3 protein. The table has roughly 800,000 distinct CDR3 sequences, 30% seen once. The origin of this receptor is a girl aged 5 to 17 with multiple sclerosis. The source material was blood. The rearrangement uses TRBV4-2 and TRBJ2-1, with 8 bases that match TRBD2. The end of the DNA fits TRBJ2-7 better, so the J call may be wrong. The CDR3 protein is CASSQQRGSYNEQYF. CDR3 bases: TGTGCCAGCAGCCAACAGCGGGGGTCCTACAATGAGCAGTACTTC.